This T cell receptor (beta chain) came from a study of siplizumab effects on memory and regulatory T cells. The table came from immunoSEQ multiplex PCR; TCRdb's copy has only in-frame clones and leaves some out. The profile shows some 100,000 clones, around 92% of them singletons. As regards this clone: Its matching antigen is unknown.

Germline V gene data show CDR1 as LGHNA and CDR2 as YNFKEQ. This CDR3 has 17 residues. V was pared by 0 bases and J by 5 bases, with 9 bases of the junction left unmatched. General observations from the study: Phenotypic classification as naive or memory proved unattainable for roughly 80-97% of proliferating CD4+ or CD8+ clones.

This rearrangement joins TRBV4-2 to TRBJ2-1; 8 nucleotides align to TRBD2. The source of this sequence is a human donor in good health. Specimen: Tregs sorted from blood. CDR3 sequence: CASSQDLSGRGNNEQFF. The CDR3 DNA follows: TGTGCCAGCAGCCAAGATCTGAGCGGGAGAGGCAACAATGAGCAGTTCTTC.